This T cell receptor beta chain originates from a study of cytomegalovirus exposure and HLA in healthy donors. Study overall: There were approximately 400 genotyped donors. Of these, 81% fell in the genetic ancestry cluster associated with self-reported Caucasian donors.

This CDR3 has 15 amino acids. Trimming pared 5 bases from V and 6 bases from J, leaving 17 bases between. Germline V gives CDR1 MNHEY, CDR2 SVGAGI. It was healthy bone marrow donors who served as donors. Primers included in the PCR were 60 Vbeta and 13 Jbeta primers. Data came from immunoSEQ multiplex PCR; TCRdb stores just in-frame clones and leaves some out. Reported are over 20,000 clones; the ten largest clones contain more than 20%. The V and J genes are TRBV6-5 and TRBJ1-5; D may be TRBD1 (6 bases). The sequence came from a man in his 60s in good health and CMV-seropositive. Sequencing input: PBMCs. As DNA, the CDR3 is TGTGCCAGCAGTCCACTTAGCGGGGGCGGTCAGCCCCAGCATTTT. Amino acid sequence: CASSPLSGGGQPQHF.